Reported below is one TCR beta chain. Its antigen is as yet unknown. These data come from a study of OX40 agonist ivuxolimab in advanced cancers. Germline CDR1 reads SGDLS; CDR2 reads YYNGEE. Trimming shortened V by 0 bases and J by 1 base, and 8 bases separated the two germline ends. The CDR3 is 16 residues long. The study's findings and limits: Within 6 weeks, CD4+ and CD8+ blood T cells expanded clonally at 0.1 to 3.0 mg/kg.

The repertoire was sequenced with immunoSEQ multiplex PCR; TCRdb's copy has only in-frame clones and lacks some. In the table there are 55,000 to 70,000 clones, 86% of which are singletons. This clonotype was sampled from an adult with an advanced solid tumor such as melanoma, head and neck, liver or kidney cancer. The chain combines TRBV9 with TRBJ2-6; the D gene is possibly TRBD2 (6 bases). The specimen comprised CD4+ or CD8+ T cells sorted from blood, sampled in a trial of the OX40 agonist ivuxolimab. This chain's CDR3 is CASSVARGSGANVLTF. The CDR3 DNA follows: TGTGCCAGCAGCGTAGCTCGGGGGTCTGGGGCCAACGTCCTGACTTTC.